This entry features one T cell receptor beta chain sequence. This entry belongs to a study of T cells in Graves' hyperthyroidism and ophthalmopathy. Authors of the study amplified TCR beta CDR3 regions from RNA transcripts. An initial round of RT-PCR targeting the TCR CDR3 relied on the HTBI primer set. TCRdb re-analysed the multiplex PCR reads in MiXCR, keeping a single row per CDR3 protein. The sample carries around 600,000 distinct CDR3 sequences, roughly a sixth recorded once. The CDR3 is 14 amino acids. Germline values: CDR1 LNHDA, CDR2 SQIVND (reference sequence). V was pared by 6 bases and J by 0 bases, with 12 bases between.

The source is a woman in her forties with Graves' ophthalmopathy. The specimen sequenced was blood. V and J are TRBV19 and TRBJ2-7; maybe TRBD2 (6 bases). DNA for the CDR3: TGTGCCAGTAGGCCGGCGGGGAGCTCCTACGAGCAGTACTTC. Translating gives CASRPAGSSYEQYF.